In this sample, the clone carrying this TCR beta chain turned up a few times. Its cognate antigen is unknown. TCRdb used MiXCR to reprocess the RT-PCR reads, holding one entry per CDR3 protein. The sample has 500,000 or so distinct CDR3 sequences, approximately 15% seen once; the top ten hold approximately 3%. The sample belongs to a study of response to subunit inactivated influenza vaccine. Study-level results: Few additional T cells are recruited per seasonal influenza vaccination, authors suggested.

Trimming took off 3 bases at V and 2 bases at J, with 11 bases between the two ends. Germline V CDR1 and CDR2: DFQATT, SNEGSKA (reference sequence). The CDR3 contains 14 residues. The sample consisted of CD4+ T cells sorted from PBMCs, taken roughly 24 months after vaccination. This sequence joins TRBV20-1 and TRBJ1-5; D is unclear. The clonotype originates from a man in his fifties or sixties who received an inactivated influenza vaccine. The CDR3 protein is CSARQTLGNQPQHF. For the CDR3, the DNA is TGCAGTGCTAGGCAGACCTTGGGCAATCAGCCCCAGCATTTT.